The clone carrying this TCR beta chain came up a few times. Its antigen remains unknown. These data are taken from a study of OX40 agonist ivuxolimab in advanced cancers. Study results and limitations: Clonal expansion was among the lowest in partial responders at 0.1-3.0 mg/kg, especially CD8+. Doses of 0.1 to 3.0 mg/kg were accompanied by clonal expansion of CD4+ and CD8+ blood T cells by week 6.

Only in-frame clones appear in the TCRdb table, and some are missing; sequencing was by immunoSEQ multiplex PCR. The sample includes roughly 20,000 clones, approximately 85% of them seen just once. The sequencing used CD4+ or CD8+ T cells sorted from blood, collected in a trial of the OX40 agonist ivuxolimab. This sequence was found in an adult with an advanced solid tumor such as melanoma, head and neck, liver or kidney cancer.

CDR3 amino acids: CASSLVQGKSEAFF. CDR3 DNA sequence: TGTGCCAGCAGCTTAGTCCAGGGGAAATCTGAAGCTTTCTTT. The chain joins TRBV7-6 to TRBJ1-1, with a tentative D call TRBD1 (6 bases). V was trimmed by 1 base and J by 6 bases, leaving 12 bases between them. The CDR3 sequence is 14 residues long. In germline, CDR1 is SGHVS, CDR2 FNYEAQ.